Given below is one TCR beta chain in context. This receptor's antigen is unknown. Base qualities are not provided; no much larger clone lies one nucleotide away. The record originates from a study of shared clonotypes between healthy human individuals (dated by TCRdb to the early 2020s). As for the study more broadly: The cohort included a few men and a couple of women between 18 and 49 years of age. Different laboratories and diverse techniques were used to prepare libraries and sequence TCR repertoires, to increase sequencing depth and limit assay-specific biases. Per donor, three plates each were used for CD4 naive and CD4 memory, two for CD8 naive, and one for CD8 memory. To estimate repertoire size and how much clonotype sharing occurs between individuals, the study deeply sequenced the blood TCR repertoires of 4 to 6 healthy adults. Each donor's leukapheresis produced roughly between about 0.9 and 9.5 billion PBMCs. Study-wide findings and limitations: Sampling was restricted to blood, and TCR repertoires in tissues likely differ from the TCR repertoires found in blood. Rarefaction of sorted-subset datasets indicated incomplete sequencing despite the large sequencing depth. When a few donors were compared, the shared fraction of clonotypes was about 5.5% for naive CD4, about 4% for naive CD8, 2% to 2.5% for memory CD4, and approximately 0.4% for memory CD8. Pairwise subsampling led to the expectation that sequencing depth would affect the degree of clonotype sharing among donors. Higher generation probabilities were observed for clonotypes shared by all four sorted-subset donors than for non-shared clonotypes. Because the study included only a small number of donors, the genetic and exposure-history diversity represented was limited. Naive subsets generally had larger estimated clonotype richness than memory subsets did.

Using the deep immunoSEQ assay, TCR CDR3 regions were amplified from genomic DNA by multiplex PCR. Extracted genomic DNA from each cell subset was distributed evenly across all wells of several immunoSEQ 96-well plates, and each plate was treated as a replicate. For sorted subsets, 200 to 250 ng of genomic DNA, equivalent to some 30,000 T cell genomes, went into each replicate PCR. Purified libraries were measured with a Qubit 3.0 fluorometer, size-checked on a Bioanalyzer 2100, and measured again with the KAPA Library Quantification kit. Each immunoSEQ 96-well plate was sequenced on its own single-read 150-cycle Illumina NextSeq 550 flow cell. The authors' pipeline ran thus. Because only junctional sequences without quality scores were contained in the immunoSEQ output, filtering matching that applied to full-length reads could not be performed. Sequences were annotated with PyIR, a Python wrapper for IgBLAST v1.9, using IMGT germline references to assign V/J genes and CDR3. Reads were removed for weak V/J assignments (E-value above 1e-6), missing CDR3, stop codons, out-of-frame junctions, or ambiguous translated residues. V3J clonotypes were defined by identical inferred V gene, J gene, and CDR3 amino acid sequence. Percentage overlap between repertoires was calculated by dividing the number of shared unique clonotypes by the size of the smaller repertoire. RTK rarefaction, the Chao1 estimator, and Recon v2.1 estimates of unobserved clonotypes were used to assess repertoire richness. Generation probabilities for all TCRbeta clonotypes obtained by the gDNA method from a handful of donors were computed using OLGA. The table comes from immuneACCESS by way of TCRdb, which keeps in-frame sequences with V and J called. Part of the clones is missing from these tables; in studies checked, under half for an unresolved V gene and the rest for unknown reasons. V and J calls plus clone size are reproduced from that table; the DNA served to infer D and trimming. The sample includes a few million clones, with around 90% observed a single time. 0.3% to 0.4% of the sample is in the top ten clones.

The donors were healthy, HIV-negative adults who had no recently reported acute infections or vaccinations. Only Caucasian adults living in Nashville, Tennessee, USA were represented among the donors. CD4+ T cells were enriched by magnetic negative selection, after which naive cells were positively selected on CD45RA and the negative fraction was taken as the memory subset. Blood was collected by leukapheresis, and PBMCs were isolated by Ficoll-Histopaque density gradient centrifugation and then cryopreserved in liquid nitrogen vapor phase. Analytical flow cytometry was used to check the purity and quantity of every magnetically sorted T cell population. Genomic DNA was isolated from each sorted fraction and quantified by UV absorbance on a Nanodrop 2000c. The CDR3, from cysteine to phenylalanine, totals 14 residues. The only DNA kept is the CDR3, 42 bases in frame from the first base. Reading the germline V gene (reference sequence) gives CDR1 SEHNR and CDR2 FQNEAQ. The junction shows trimming of 2 bases on V and 6 bases on J, plus 13 bases between the germline ends.

The sequence links TRBV7-9 to TRBJ1-2; TRBD1 might be the D gene, on 5 matching bases. The source of this sequence is a man in his late teens or twenties in good health. Some clones in this sample may be carry-over from other donors' samples. Sequenced input: naive CD4+ T cells from PBMCs. The cell subset or site label, as the study defines it: CD45RA+ positively selected. CDR3 region: CASSLLSGGDGYTF. In nucleotide form, the sequence is TGTGCCAGCAGCTTACTTTCCGGGGGGGATGGCTACACCTTC.